The clone carrying this T cell receptor (beta chain) was recorded many times. This specimen belongs to a study of T-cell reconstitution after alpha-beta-depleted transplantation in children. J was trimmed by 5 bases and V by 7 bases; bases with no gene match: 16. The length of the CDR3 is 16 residues. From germline, CDR1 is DFQATT and CDR2 SNEGSKA (reference sequence). The TCRbeta library was prepared with unique molecular identifiers. TCRdb fed the PCR reads into MiXCR, producing one record per CDR3 protein. There are a few hundred thousand distinct CDR3 sequences in the sample; roughly 20% occur only once, and 3% to 4% lies in the top ten.

The clonotype comes from a human donor who donated a stem cell graft to a child with acute myeloid leukemia. The rearrangement links TRBV20-1 to TRBJ2-5, with TRBD2 identical over 10 bases. Source: PBMCs from the stem cell graft donor, taken from the stem cell graft. CDR3 region: CSGNVINLAGVETQYF. The DNA for the CDR3 is TGCAGTGGAAACGTTATCAATCTAGCGGGGGTGGAGACCCAGTACTTC.